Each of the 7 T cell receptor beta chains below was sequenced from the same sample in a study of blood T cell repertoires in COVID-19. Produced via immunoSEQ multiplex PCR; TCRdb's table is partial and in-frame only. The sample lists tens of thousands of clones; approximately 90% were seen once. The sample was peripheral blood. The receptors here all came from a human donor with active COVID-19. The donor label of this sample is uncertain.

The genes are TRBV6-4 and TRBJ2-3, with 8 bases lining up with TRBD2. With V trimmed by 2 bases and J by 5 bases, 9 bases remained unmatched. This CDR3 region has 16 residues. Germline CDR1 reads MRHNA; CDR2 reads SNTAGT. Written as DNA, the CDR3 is TGTGCCAGCAGTGACACGGGGGGTAGCGGGGAAGATACGCAGTATTTT. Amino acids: CASSDTGGSGEDTQYF.

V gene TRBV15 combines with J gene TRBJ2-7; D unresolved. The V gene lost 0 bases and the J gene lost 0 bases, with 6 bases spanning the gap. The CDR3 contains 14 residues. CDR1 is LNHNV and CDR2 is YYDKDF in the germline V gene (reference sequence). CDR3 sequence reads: CATSRESSSYEQYF. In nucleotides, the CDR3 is TGTGCCACCAGCAGAGAGTCGAGCTCCTACGAGCAGTACTTC.

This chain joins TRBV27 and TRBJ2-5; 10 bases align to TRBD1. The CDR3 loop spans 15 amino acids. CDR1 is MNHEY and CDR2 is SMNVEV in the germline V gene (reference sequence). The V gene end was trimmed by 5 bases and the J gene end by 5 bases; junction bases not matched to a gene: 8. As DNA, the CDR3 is TGTGCCAGCAGTCGACCGGGACAGGGGTGGGAGACCCAGTACTTC. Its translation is CASSRPGQGWETQYF.

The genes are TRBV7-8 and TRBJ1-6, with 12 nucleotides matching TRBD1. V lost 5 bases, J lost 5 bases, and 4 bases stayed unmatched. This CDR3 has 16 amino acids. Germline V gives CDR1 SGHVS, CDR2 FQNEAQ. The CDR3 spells CASSLGTGGDNSPLHF. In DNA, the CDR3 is TGTGCCAGCAGCCTCGGGACAGGGGGCGATAATTCACCCCTCCACTTT.

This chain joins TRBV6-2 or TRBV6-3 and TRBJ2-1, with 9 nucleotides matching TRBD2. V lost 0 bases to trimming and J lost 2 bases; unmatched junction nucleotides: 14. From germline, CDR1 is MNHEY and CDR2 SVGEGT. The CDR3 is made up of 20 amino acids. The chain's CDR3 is CASSYSSLRGGPEAYNEQFF. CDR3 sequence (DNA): TGTGCCAGCAGTTACTCGAGTTTGCGGGGGGGCCCCGAGGCCTACAATGAGCAGTTCTTC.

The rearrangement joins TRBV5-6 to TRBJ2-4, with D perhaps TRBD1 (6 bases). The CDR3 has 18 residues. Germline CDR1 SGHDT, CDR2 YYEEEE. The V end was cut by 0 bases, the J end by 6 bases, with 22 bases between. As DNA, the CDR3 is TGTGCCAGCAGCTTGGCCCTTGAGAGAACAGGGTGGGTAAACATTCAGTACTTC. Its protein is CASSLALERTGWVNIQYF. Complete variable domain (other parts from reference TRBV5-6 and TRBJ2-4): DAGVTQSPTHLIKTRGQQVTLRCSPKSGHDTVSWYQQALGQGPQFIFQYYEEEERQRGNFPDRFSGHQFPNYSSELNVNALLLGDSALYLCASSLALERTGWVNIQYFGAGTRLSVL.

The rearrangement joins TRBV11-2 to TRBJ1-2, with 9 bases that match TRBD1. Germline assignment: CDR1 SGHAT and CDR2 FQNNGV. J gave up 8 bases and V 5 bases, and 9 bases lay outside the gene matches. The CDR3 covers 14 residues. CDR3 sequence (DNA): TGTGCCAGCAGCCCCAACAGGGGGCGATGGGGCTACACCTTC. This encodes CASSPNRGRWGYTF.